The clone carrying this T cell receptor beta chain came up once. Sequence at one end of the junction differs from germline and may be a read error. This CDR3 has 15 residues. Germline lookup yields CDR1 SGHRS and CDR2 YFSETQ. This specimen belongs to a study of blood T cell repertoires in COVID-19. Study overall: Acute and convalescent COVID-19 samples came from the United States, Italy and Spain. PBMCs, B-cell-depleted T cells, or T cells provided the cDNA or gDNA that made up the material.

Original methodology: Amplification with reference gene primers provided the estimates of nucleated cell counts. The table came from immunoSEQ multiplex PCR; TCRdb's copy has only in-frame clones and leaves some out. V and J calls and clone size follow that table, whereas D and trimming were derived from the DNA. The top ten hold roughly 18% of the sample, which has 65,000 to 85,000 clones, 65% to 85% seen once. This chain links TRBV5-1 with TRBJ2-6, with a possible D match to TRBD2 (5 bases). The origin of this receptor is a woman aged 55-70 years with acute or convalescent COVID-19. The source material was peripheral blood. This chain's CDR3 is CASSLGASGANVLTF. CDR3 DNA: TGCGCCAGCAGTTTGGGAGCGTCTGGGGCCAACGTCCTGACTTTC.